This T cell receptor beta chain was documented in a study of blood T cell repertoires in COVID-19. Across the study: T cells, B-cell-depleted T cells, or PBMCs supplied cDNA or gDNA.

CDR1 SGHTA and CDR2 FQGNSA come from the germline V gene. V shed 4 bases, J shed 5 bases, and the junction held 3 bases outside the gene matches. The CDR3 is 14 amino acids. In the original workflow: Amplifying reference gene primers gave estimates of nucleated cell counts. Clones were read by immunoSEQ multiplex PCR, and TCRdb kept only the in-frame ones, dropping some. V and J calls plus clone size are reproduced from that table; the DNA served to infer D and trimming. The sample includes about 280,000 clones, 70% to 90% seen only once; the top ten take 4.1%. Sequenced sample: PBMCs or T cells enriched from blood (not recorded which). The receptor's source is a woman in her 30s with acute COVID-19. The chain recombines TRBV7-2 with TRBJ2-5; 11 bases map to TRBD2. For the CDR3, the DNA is TGTGCCAGCAGCTATAGGACTAGCGGGGAGACCCAGTACTTC. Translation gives CASSYRTSGETQYF.